The 21 T cell receptor beta chains presented below share a single source sample, sequenced in a study of vaccination and CD4 T cells after COVID-19. Sequenced with the Oncomine TCR Beta short-read assay was DNA taken from cultured CD4+ T cells. One entry per CDR3 protein results from TCRdb running MiXCR on the PCR reads. The repertoire holds more than 15,000 distinct CDR3 sequences, with 35% to 50% as singletons. Treatment specified: roughly 10-day PBMC culture with coronavirus spike peptide pools or control peptides (ViraFEST assay). Which antigens these TCRs recognize remains unknown. Here the sequenced sample was CD4+ T cells from blood, cultured in vitro, taken after SARS-CoV-2 vaccination. The receptors were sampled from a human donor who had recovered from COVID-19.

The rearrangement uses TRBV19 and TRBJ1-1; no definite D call. CDR1 LNHDA and CDR2 SQIVND come from the germline V gene (reference sequence). Trimming cost V 3 bases and J 1 base, with 9 bases left between them. CDR3 length: 14 amino acids. In DNA, the CDR3 is TGTGCCAGTAGTATGCGGGCACCGAACACTGAAGCTTTCTTT. It specifies CASSMRAPNTEAFF.

The table lists this clonotype with a few counts. This rearrangement joins TRBV27 to TRBJ1-2; TRBD1 matches at 10 bases. The junction had 4 bases not matched to a gene; V was cut back by 5 bases and J by 4 bases. Per the germline V gene, CDR1 is MNHEY and CDR2 is SMNVEV (reference sequence). This CDR3 contains 14 residues. The CDR3 is CASSIGQGVYGYTF. The CDR3 bases are TGTGCCAGCAGTATAGGACAGGGGGTCTATGGCTACACCTTC.

The V gene is TRBV7-9, the J gene TRBJ1-2, with TRBD1 identical over 7 bases. The CDR3 loop spans 16 amino acids. J was trimmed by 1 base and V by 1 base; bases with no gene match: 6. CDR1 SEHNR and CDR2 FQNEAQ come from the germline V gene (reference sequence). Here the CDR3 DNA reads TGTGCCAGCAGCTTAGAAGCCGGGACAGATAACTATGGCTACACCTTC. Its translation is CASSLEAGTDNYGYTF.

This clonotype was seen a handful of times. The rearrangement joins TRBV20-1 to TRBJ2-5; 9 positions agree with TRBD2. The CDR3 consists of 14 residues. CDR1 is DFQATT and CDR2 is SNEGSKA in the germline V gene (reference sequence). V lost 3 bases to trimming and J lost 4 bases; unmatched junction nucleotides: 6. Written as DNA, the CDR3 is TGCAGTGCTAGGGTAGCGGGAGTACTAGAGACCCAGTACTTC. It encodes CSARVAGVLETQYF.

This chain links TRBV30 with TRBJ1-1; 7 positions match TRBD1. Trimming at V came to 2 bases and at J to 4 bases, leaving 4 bases not matched to a gene. The germline gives CDR1 GTSNPN, CDR2 SVGIG (reference sequence). This CDR3 contains 13 residues. CDR3 loop: CAWSRQGGTEAFF. The CDR3 bases are TGTGCCTGGAGTCGACAGGGAGGCACTGAAGCTTTCTTT.

This chain connects TRBV15 to TRBJ2-7, with D unclear. The CDR3 sequence is 16 residues long. Germline V gene sequence: CDR1 LNHNV, CDR2 YYDKDF (reference sequence). V shed 1 base and J shed 5 bases, with 18 bases lying between them. The CDR3 protein is CATSRGEHPSRDEQYF. The CDR3 bases are TGTGCCACCAGCAGAGGCGAGCACCCCAGCCGGGACGAGCAGTACTTC.

The V gene is TRBV4-1, the J gene TRBJ2-7, with TRBD1 matching 8 bases. In germline, CDR1 is MGHRA, CDR2 YSYEKL. J lost 1 base, V lost 4 bases, and 9 bases had no gene match. This CDR3 comprises 16 residues. CDR3 residues: CASSLEQGAQSYEQYF. The CDR3 nucleotides read TGCGCCAGCAGCCTCGAGCAGGGGGCTCAATCCTACGAGCAGTACTTC.

The chain has TRBV11-3 and TRBJ2-7, with D perhaps TRBD2 (5 bases). Germline CDR1 reads SGHNT; CDR2 reads YENEEA. V lost 10 bases to trimming and J lost 5 bases, with 12 bases between them. This CDR3 is built from 11 residues. Written as DNA, the CDR3 is TGTGCCACCGAGAGAGGGCACGAGCAGTACTTC. Residues: CATERGHEQYF.

The table lists this clonotype with a few counts. This sequence joins TRBV12-3 or TRBV12-4 and TRBJ1-5; the D is unclear. The CDR3 sequence is 15 residues long. The V gene lost 2 bases and the J gene lost 2 bases, with 10 bases spanning the gap. The CDR3 bases are TGTGCCAGCAGTTTACGAGGGCAGGGCAATCAGCCCCAGCATTTT. It translates to CASSLRGQGNQPQHF.

This clonotype has a handful of counts. The chain is built from TRBV6-2 or TRBV6-3 and TRBJ2-5; D tentatively fits TRBD1 or TRBD2 (5 bases each). V lost 6 bases and J lost 7, with 18 bases in between. The CDR3 has 14 amino acids. Germline V gene lookup returns CDR1 MNHEY and CDR2 SVGEGT. The CDR3 region has the DNA TGTGCCAGCAGCAAACGGGGTGCCCAGGGGACCCAGTACTTC. As protein: CASSKRGAQGTQYF.

This rearrangement joins TRBV5-1 to TRBJ2-3, with 12 bases fitting TRBD2. The CDR3 consists of 15 residues. Unmatched junction bases numbered 5, after V lost 4 bases and J lost 5 bases. Germline loops: CDR1 SGHRS, CDR2 YFSETQ. CDR3 sequence (DNA): TGCGCCAGCAGCCTGGCTAGCGGGGGGGGAGATACGCAGTATTTT. Encoded protein: CASSLASGGGDTQYF.

The rearrangement joins TRBV20-1 to TRBJ1-6; no reliable D call. The germline V gene has CDR1 DFQATT and CDR2 SNEGSKA (reference sequence). V shed 3 bases and J shed 8 bases, with 14 bases lying between them. The CDR3 is 14 residues long. CDR3 nucleotide sequence: TGCAGTGCTAGGAGTGGGGTTGGAGATTCACCCCTCCACTTT. It specifies CSARSGVGDSPLHF.

This CDR3 reads CSARGFLANEQFF. The CDR3 coding sequence is TGCAGTGCTAGAGGGTTCCTAGCAAATGAGCAGTTCTTC. The V and J genes are TRBV20-1 and TRBJ2-1, with D possibly matching TRBD2 (5 bases). The CDR3 is made up of 13 amino acids. CDR1 is DFQATT, CDR2 SNEGSKA, per germline (reference sequence). V was trimmed by 1 base and J by 7 bases, leaving 11 bases between them.

The chain uses TRBV6-4 and TRBJ2-7, with 9 bases lining up with TRBD1. The CDR3 is 16 amino acids. Losses at the gene ends were 5 bases for V and 4 bases for J; bases not matched to a gene: 12. The germline V gene encodes CDR1 MRHNA and CDR2 SNTAGT. Written as DNA, the CDR3 is TGTGCCAGCAGTCGACGACAGGGGGGAAAAGTTTACGAGCAGTACTTC. Translated, it gives CASSRRQGGKVYEQYF.

This sequence joins TRBV15 and TRBJ1-2; D call uncertain. V lost 1 base and J 4 bases, leaving 10 bases between the germline ends. The CDR3 runs 14 residues. Germline assignment: CDR1 LNHNV and CDR2 YYDKDF (reference sequence). The CDR3: CATSRGEGSYGYTF. In nucleotides, the CDR3 is TGTGCCACCAGCAGAGGGGAGGGCAGCTATGGCTACACCTTC.

The gene calls are TRBV7-8 and TRBJ1-5; D gene unclear. The CDR3 has 13 amino acids. Trimming left V 0 bases short and J 6 bases short, with 6 bases between. Germline loops: CDR1 SGHVS, CDR2 FQNEAQ. The DNA of the CDR3 is TGTGCCAGCAGCTTAGCAAGAGGTCAGCCCCAGCATTTT. Protein product: CASSLARGQPQHF.

Comment on this clonotype: At one of its ends the junction is not consistent with the germline gene, which may arise from a read error. The V gene is TRBV7-9, the J gene TRBJ2-5; tentative D call: TRBD2 (6 bases). The CDR3 runs to 16 residues. Germline values: CDR1 SEHNR, CDR2 FQNEAQ (reference sequence). The CDR3 sequence is CASSIAVSRSEETQYF. The DNA of the CDR3 is TGTGCCAGCAGCATAGCGGTCTCCAGAAGTGAAGAGACCCAGTACTTC. Full variable domain (missing parts from reference TRBV7-9 and TRBJ2-5): DTGVSQNPRHKITKRGQNVTFRCDPISEHNRLYWYRQTLGQGPEFLTYFQNEAQLEKSRLLSDRFSAERPKGSFSTLEIQRTEQGDSAMYLCASSIAVSRSEETQYFGPGTRLLVL.

This clonotype has a handful of counts. The V call is TRBV6-2 or TRBV6-3, the J call TRBJ2-7, with TRBD2 matching 8 bases. Germline V CDR1 and CDR2: MNHEY, SVGEGT. CDR3 length: 12 amino acids. Trimming took 6 bases from V and 6 from J; bases not matched to a gene: 4. The CDR3 coding sequence is TGTGCCAGCAGGACGACTAGCGCCGAGCAGTACTTC. Encoded protein: CASRTTSAEQYF.

The gene calls are TRBV6-1 and TRBJ2-7; TRBD1 matches at 11 bases. The V gene's germline CDR1 is MNHNS and CDR2 SASEGT. CDR3 length equals 14 residues. The V gene end was trimmed by 5 bases and the J gene end by 5 bases; junction bases not matched to a gene: 5. The CDR3 DNA reads TGTGCCAGCAGTCCGGGACAGGGGGACCACGAGCAGTACTTC. As protein: CASSPGQGDHEQYF.

To note about this clonotype: At one end, the junction sequence differs from germline, possibly due to a read error. The rearrangement joins TRBV7-6 to TRBJ2-7; 8 positions agree with TRBD2. This CDR3 comprises 15 residues. Germline V lookup: CDR1 SGHVS, CDR2 FNYEAQ. CDR3 DNA: TGTGCCGGCAGCGTACTTAGCGCGGGAGGTGGTGAGCAGTACTTC. Residues: CAGSVLSAGGGEQYF.

The J gene is TRBJ2-7, the V gene TRBV7-8; D is undetermined. CDR3 size: 16 residues. V lost 3 bases and J 6 bases, leaving 21 bases between the germline ends. Germline loops: CDR1 SGHVS, CDR2 FQNEAQ. The CDR3 region is CASSFVVASRSPEQYF. The CDR3 DNA sequence: TGTGCCAGCAGCTTCGTGGTAGCCAGCCGGTCTCCCGAGCAGTACTTC.